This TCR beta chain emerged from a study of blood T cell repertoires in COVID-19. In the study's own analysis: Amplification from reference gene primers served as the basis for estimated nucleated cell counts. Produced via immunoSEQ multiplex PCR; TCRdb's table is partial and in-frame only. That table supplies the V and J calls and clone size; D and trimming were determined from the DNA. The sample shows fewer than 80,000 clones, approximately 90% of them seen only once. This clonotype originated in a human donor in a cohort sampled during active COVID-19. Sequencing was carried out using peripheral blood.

The CDR3 sequence is CASLQGYNSPLHF. DNA for the CDR3: TGTGCCAGCCTACAGGGGTATAATTCACCCCTCCACTTT. The chain has TRBV12-3 or TRBV12-4 and TRBJ1-6; TRBD1 matches at 7 bases. This CDR3 is 13 amino acids long. V lost 8 bases to trimming and J lost 4 bases; unmatched junction nucleotides: 2.